This T cell receptor beta chain stems from a study of identical twins. This clonotype was picked up a small number of times. The CDR3 runs 11 residues. Between the trimmed V and J ends, which lost 8 bases and 6 bases, there was a span of 8 bases. Germline CDR1 is SGHVS and CDR2 is FNYEAQ. A single record per CDR3 protein comes from TCRdb applying MiXCR to the 5' RACE reads. The sample yields approximately 260,000 distinct CDR3 sequences, about 8.3% seen once. These data also featured in a second study, about yellow fever vaccine responses in identical twins.

This sequence joins TRBV7-6 and TRBJ2-1, with no clear D. The TCR originated in a young woman in good health. The sample was CD8+ T cells sorted from blood. The CDR3 reads CASEGLNEQFF. CDR3 coding DNA: TGTGCCAGCGAAGGGCTCAATGAGCAGTTCTTC.